The next 5 T cell receptor beta chains were all read from a single sample in a study of blood T cells in healthy people across ages. Then a second PCR, running roughly 7 to 11 cycles, was carried out with a sample-barcoded 5' primer and a J-beta primer mix. TCRdb recomputed calls from the 5' RACE reads with MiXCR, one row per CDR3 protein. Of over 1.5 million distinct CDR3 sequences listed, roughly 50% were seen once; the top ten hold around 2.1%. Sequences were obtained from blood. Every receptor here comes from a middle-aged woman in good health.

The chain links TRBV7-9 to TRBJ2-4; unclear D gene. The ends were cut back, 5 bases at V and 1 base at J, with 12 bases in the middle. This CDR3 contains 15 residues. The germline V gene encodes CDR1 SEHNR and CDR2 FQNEAQ (reference sequence). The CDR3 DNA sequence: TGTGCCAGCAGCCCGGATCAGGCCGCCAAAAACATTCAGTACTTC. Its protein is CASSPDQAAKNIQYF.

This clonotype was seen a handful of times. The rearrangement uses TRBV20-1 and TRBJ1-6, with 8 bases fitting TRBD1. V was pared by 6 bases and J by 4 bases, with 8 bases of the junction left unmatched. The length of the CDR3 is 15 residues. Germline CDR1 is DFQATT and CDR2 is SNEGSKA (reference sequence). In DNA, the CDR3 is TGCAGTGCCAAATGGACAGGGCCTTATAATTCACCCCTCCACTTT. Residues: CSAKWTGPYNSPLHF.

This rearrangement joins TRBV27 to TRBJ2-6; 9 bases match TRBD1. V gave up 2 bases and J gave up 2 bases; unmatched junction bases: 4. This CDR3 is 17 amino acids long. Germline V gene data show CDR1 as MNHEY and CDR2 as SMNVEV (reference sequence). The CDR3 protein is CASSLGDRVTGANVLTF. CDR3 nucleotide sequence: TGTGCCAGCAGTTTAGGGGACAGGGTAACTGGGGCCAACGTCCTGACTTTC. Filled out from reference TRBV27 and TRBJ2-6, the complete variable domain reads EAQVTQNPRYLITVTGKKLTVTCSQNMNHEYMSWYRQDPGLGLRQIYYSMNVEVTDKGDVPEGYKVSRKEKRNFPLILESPSPNQTSLYFCASSLGDRVTGANVLTFGAGSRLTVL.

The chain carries TRBV24-1 and TRBJ2-7; 10 bases agree with TRBD2. Germline V CDR1 and CDR2: KGHDR, SFDVKD. V was pared by 4 bases and J by 2 bases, with 4 bases of the junction left unmatched. The CDR3 spans 15 residues. The CDR3 is CATSESGLAAYEQYF. The CDR3 DNA reads TGTGCCACCAGTGAATCTGGACTAGCGGCCTACGAGCAGTACTTC.

The chain links TRBV6-5 to TRBJ1-4; 9 bases map to TRBD1. V lost 3 bases to trimming and J lost 3 bases; unmatched junction nucleotides: 5. Germline V gene data show CDR1 as MNHEY and CDR2 as SVGAGI. The CDR3 length is 16 residues. CDR3 DNA: TGTGCCAGCAGTTATCTGGGACAGGGCCCTAATGAAAAACTGTTTTTT. Amino acids: CASSYLGQGPNEKLFF.